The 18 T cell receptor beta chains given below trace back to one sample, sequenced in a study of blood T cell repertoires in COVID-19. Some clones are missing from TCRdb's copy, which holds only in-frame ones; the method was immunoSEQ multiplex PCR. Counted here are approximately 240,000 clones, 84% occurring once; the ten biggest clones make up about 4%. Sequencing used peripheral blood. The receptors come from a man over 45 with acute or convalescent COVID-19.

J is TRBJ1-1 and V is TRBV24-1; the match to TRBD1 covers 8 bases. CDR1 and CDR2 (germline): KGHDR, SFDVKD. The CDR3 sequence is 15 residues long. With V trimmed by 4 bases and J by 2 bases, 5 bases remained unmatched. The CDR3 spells CATSEGTGLNTEAFF. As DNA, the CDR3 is TGTGCCACCAGTGAAGGGACAGGTCTTAACACTGAAGCTTTCTTT.

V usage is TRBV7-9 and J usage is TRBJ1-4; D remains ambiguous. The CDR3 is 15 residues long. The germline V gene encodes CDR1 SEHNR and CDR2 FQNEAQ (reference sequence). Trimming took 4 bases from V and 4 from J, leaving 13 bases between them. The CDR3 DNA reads TGTGCCAGCAGCTCGACTCCGGGTCGTAATGAAAAACTGTTTTTT. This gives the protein CASSSTPGRNEKLFF.

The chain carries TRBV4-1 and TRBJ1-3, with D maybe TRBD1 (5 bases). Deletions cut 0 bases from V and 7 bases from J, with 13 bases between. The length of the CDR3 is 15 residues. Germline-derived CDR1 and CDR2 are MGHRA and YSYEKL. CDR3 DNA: TGCGCCAGCAGCCAAGAAGTCGTGAAGGGGAACACCATATATTTT. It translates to CASSQEVVKGNTIYF.

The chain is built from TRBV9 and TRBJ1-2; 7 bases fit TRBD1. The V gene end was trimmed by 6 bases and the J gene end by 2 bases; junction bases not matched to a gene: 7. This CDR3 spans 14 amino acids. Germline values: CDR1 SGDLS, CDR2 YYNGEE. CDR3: CASTLTGANYGYTF. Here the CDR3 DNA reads TGTGCCAGCACCTTAACAGGGGCGAACTATGGCTACACCTTC.

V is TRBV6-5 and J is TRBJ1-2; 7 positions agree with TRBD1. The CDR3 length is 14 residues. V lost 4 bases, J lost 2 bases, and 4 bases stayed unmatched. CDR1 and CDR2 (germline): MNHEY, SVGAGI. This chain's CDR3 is CASSSGTANYGYTF. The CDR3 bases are TGTGCCAGCAGTTCCGGGACAGCCAACTATGGCTACACCTTC.

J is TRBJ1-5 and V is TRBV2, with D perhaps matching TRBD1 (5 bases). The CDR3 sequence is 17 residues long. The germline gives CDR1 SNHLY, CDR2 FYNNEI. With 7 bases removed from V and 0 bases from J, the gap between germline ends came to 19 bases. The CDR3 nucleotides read TGTGCCAGCATCTCCAGGGCACACCTCTATAGCAATCAGCCCCAGCATTTT. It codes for CASISRAHLYSNQPQHF.

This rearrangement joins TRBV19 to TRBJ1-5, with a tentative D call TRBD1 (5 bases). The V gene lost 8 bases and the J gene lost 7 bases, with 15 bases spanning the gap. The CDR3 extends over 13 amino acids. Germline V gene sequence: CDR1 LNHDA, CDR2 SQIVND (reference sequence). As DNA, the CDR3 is TGTGCCAGTCAGAGACAGCCTTTACAGCCCCAGCATTTT. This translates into CASQRQPLQPQHF.

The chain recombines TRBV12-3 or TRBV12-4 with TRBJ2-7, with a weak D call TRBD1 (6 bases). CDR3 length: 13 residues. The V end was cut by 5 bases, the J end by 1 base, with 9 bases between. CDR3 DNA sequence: TGTGCCAGCAGTACGACAGGATCCTACGAGCAGTACTTC. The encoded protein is CASSTTGSYEQYF.

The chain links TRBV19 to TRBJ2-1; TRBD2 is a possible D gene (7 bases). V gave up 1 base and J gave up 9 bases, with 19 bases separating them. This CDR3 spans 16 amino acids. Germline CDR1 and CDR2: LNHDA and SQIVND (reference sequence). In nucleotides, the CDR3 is TGTGCCAGTAGTATAGTTTCGGCGGGGGCGGGTGGTGAGCAGTTCTTC. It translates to CASSIVSAGAGGEQFF.

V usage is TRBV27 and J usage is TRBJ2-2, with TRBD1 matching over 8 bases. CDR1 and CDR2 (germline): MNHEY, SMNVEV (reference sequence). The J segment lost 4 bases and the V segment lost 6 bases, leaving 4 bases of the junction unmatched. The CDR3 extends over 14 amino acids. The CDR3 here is CASSRTGGTGELFF. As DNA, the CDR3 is TGTGCCAGCAGCCGAACAGGGGGCACCGGGGAGCTGTTTTTT.

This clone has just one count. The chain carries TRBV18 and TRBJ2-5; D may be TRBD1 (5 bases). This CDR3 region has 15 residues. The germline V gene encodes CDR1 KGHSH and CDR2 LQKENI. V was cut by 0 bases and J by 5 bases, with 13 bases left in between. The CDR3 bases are TGTGCCAGCTCACCACCGGGCAGGGTCGGGGAGACCCAGTACTTC. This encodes CASSPPGRVGETQYF.

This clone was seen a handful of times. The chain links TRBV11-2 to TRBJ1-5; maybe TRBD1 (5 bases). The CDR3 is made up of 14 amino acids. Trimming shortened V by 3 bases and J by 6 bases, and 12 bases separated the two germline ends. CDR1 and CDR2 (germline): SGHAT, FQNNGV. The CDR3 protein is CASSFGTGGQPQHF. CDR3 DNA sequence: TGTGCCAGCAGCTTTGGAACAGGCGGTCAGCCCCAGCATTTT.

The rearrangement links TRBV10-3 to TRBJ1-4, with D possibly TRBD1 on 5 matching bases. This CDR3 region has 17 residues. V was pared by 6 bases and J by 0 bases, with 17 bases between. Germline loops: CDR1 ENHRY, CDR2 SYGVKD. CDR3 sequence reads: CAIRAGQAPATNEKLFF. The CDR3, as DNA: TGTGCCATCAGAGCAGGGCAAGCCCCTGCAACTAATGAAAAACTGTTTTTT.

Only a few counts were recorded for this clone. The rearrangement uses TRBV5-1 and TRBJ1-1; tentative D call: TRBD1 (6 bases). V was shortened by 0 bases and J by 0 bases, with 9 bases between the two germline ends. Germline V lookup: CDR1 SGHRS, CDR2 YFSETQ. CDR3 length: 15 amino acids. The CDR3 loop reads CASSLVRGMNTEAFF. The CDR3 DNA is TGCGCCAGCAGCTTGGTAAGGGGGATGAACACTGAAGCTTTCTTT.

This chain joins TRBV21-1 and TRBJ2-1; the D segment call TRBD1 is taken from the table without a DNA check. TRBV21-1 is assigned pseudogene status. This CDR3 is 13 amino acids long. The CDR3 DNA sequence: TGTGCCAGCAGCAAACAGGGCTACAATGAGCAGTTCTTC. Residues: CASSKQGYNEQFF.

This chain's CDR3 is CASSTGQSEKLFF. The CDR3 bases are TGTGCCAGTAGTACGGGACAGAGTGAAAAACTGTTTTTT. The J gene is TRBJ1-4, the V gene TRBV19, with TRBD1 matching over 7 bases. CDR1 LNHDA and CDR2 SQIVND come from the germline V gene (reference sequence). Trimming removed 4 bases from V and 7 bases from J; junction bases left unmatched: 3. The CDR3 contains 13 residues.

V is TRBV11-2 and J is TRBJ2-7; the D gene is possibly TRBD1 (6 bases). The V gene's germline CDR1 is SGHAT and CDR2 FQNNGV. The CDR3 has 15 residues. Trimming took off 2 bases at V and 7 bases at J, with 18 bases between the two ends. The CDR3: CASSLMHGVGGEQYF. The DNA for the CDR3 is TGTGCCAGCAGCTTAATGCATGGGGTAGGGGGTGAGCAGTACTTC.

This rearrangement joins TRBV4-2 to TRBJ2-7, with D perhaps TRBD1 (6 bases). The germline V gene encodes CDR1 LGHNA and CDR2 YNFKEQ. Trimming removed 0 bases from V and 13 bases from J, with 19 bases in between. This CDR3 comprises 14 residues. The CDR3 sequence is CASSQDGTGSYLYF. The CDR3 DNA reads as TGTGCCAGCAGCCAAGATGGAACAGGGTCATATCTCTACTTC.